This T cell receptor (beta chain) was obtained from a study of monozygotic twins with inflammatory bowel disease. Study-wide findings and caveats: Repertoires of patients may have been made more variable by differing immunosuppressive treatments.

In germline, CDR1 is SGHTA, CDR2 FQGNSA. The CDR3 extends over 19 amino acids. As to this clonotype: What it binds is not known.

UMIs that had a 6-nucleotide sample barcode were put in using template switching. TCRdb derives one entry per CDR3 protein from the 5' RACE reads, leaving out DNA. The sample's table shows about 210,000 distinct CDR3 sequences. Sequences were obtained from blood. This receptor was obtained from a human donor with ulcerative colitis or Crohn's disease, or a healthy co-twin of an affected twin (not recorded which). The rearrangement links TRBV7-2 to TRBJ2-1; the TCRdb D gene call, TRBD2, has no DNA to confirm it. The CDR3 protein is CASSLFASGGPSSYNEQFF.